This TCR beta chain is drawn from a study of immune heterogeneity within non-small cell lung tumors (dated by TCRdb to the late 2010s). Study-level background: Histology comprised a few squamous cell carcinomas, about nine non-squamous carcinomas and 1 tumor not otherwise specified. Whole-exome sequencing, RNA-seq and TCR beta repertoire sequencing were combined for multiple spatially distinct regions from each NSCLC tumor so that intratumoral immune heterogeneity could be examined. TCR repertoire analysis included approximately 52 tumor loci from about 14 patients, whereas transcriptome data included only approximately 48 loci from 11 to 13 patients. Neoantigen binding to each patient's HLA alleles was predicted with netMHCpan-3.0 for mutant peptides of 8 to 11 amino acids. General study outcomes and caveats: A moderate positive correlation (R approximately 0.35), which was statistically significant, linked local T-cell repertoire clonality to local tumor mutational burden. Within a given patient, the same dominant CDR3B clonotypes showed up repeatedly across loci, although different tumor locations also carried unique high-frequency clones. High-frequency TCR beta clonotypes were found to be largely distinct between individual patients.

This clonotype is considered medium-sized (0.01 to 0.1%). No antigen is known for it. No base quality information exists; no much larger clone differs at one position. Genomic DNA extracted from bulk tumor tissue served as TCR template, with roughly 660 ng gDNA amplified per sample. During surgery, multiple biopsies were taken from each primary tumor and placed as far apart as possible within the tumor mass. The study cohort was described as untreated and was composed of newly diagnosed NSCLC cases undergoing curative surgery. The samples came from 15 patients with newly diagnosed non-small cell lung cancer who were having surgery intended to be curative. Resected tumor masses were reviewed by two independent pathologists. Sequencing was performed only on DNA and RNA samples of high quality. The CDR3, from cysteine to phenylalanine, totals 14 residues. The entry retains the CDR3 DNA only, 42 bases that are in frame from base 1. Germline trimming amounts to 6 bases on V and 4 bases on J, with 7 as the count of junction bases outside the gene matches.

The TCR beta CDR3 region was amplified with a multiplex PCR system whose first round ran for around 10 cycles using 32 V-gene forward primers and 13 J-gene reverse primers. The first PCR round was done with a QIAGEN Multiplex PCR Kit, and the primer sequences were filed in Chinese patent CN105087789A. A second PCR round added Illumina universal primers using the Phusion High-Fidelity PCR Kit. TCR libraries were paired-end sequenced at 151 bp read length on the Illumina HiSeq X Ten platform. The paper's data handling went like this. Reads without multiplex PCR primers were removed using Cutadapt, read pairs were merged using PEAR, and CDR3 regions were called using MiXCR with default settings. Shannon entropy measured repertoire diversity, while clonality was calculated as one minus the Shannon entropy divided by the ln of the count of productive unique sequences. Clonotypes present at frequencies of at least 0.5% were defined as dominant or high-frequency T-cell clones. The raw public data were reprocessed by TCRdb itself: fastp quality trimming at Q25, MiXCR clonotype calling, in-frame beta chains only. For every CDR3 protein sequence, its rows merge into one entry that carries the most common genes and DNA. It is TCRdb's table, rather than the study itself, that gives the V and J calls and clone size. The sample contains more than 9,500 distinct CDR3 sequences, less than 25% of them found a single time. Approximately 4.2% of the sample comes from the top ten.

Recombination linked TRBV12-3 or TRBV12-4 to TRBJ1-2, with TRBD1 identical over 8 junction bases. Sequenced: lung tumor tissue. The receptor's source is a man in his 60s with non-small cell lung cancer. The CDR3 is CASRTGQGIYGYTF. The nucleotides read TGTGCCAGCAGGACCGGACAGGGAATCTATGGCTACACCTTC.